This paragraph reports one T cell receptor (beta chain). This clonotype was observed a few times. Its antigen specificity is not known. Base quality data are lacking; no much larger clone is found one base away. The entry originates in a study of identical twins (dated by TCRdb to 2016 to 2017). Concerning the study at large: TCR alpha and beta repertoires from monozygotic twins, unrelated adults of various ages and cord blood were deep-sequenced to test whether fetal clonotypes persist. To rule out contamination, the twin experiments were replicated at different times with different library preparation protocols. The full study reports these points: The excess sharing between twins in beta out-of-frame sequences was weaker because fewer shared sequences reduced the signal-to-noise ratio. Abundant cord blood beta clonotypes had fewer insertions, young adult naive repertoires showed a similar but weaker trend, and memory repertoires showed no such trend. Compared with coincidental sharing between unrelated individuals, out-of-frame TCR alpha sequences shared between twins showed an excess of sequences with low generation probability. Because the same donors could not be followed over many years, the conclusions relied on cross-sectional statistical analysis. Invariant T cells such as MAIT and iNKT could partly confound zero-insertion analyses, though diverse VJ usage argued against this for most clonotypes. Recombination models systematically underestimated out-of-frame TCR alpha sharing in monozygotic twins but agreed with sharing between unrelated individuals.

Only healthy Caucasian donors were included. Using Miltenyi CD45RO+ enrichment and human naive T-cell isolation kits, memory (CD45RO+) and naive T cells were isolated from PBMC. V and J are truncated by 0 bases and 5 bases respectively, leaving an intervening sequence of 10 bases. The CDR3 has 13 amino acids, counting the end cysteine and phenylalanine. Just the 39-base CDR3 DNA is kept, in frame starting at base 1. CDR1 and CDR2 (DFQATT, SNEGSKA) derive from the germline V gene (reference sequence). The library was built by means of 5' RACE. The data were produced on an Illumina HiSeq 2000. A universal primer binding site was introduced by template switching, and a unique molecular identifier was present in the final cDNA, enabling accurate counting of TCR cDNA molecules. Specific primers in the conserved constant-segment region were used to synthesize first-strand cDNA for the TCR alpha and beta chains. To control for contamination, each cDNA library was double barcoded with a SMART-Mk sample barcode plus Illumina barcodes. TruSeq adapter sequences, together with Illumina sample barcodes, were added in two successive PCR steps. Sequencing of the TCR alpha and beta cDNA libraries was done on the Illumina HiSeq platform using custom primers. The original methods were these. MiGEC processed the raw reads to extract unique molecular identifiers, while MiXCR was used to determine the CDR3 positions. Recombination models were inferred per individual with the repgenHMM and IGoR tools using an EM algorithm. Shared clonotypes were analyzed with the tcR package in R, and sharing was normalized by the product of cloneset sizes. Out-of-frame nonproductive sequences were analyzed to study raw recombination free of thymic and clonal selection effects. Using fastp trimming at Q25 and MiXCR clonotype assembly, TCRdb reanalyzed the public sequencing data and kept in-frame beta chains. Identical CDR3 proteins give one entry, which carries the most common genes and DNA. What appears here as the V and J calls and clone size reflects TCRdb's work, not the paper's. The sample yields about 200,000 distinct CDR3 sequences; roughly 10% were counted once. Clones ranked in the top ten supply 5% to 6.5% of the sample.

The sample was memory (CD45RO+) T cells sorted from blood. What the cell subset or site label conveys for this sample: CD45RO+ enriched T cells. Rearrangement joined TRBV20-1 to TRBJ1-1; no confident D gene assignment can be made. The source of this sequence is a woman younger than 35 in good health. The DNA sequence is TGCAGTGCTAGAGAGGTAGGAAAAACTGAAGCTTTCTTT. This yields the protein CSAREVGKTEAFF.